What follows are 20 T cell receptor beta chains derived from one specimen sequenced in a study of T cell changes during pregnancy in multiple sclerosis. Some clones are missing from TCRdb's copy, which holds only in-frame ones; the method was immunoSEQ multiplex PCR. The table records 90,000 to 95,000 clones, 91% of them present only once. This material consisted of peripheral blood, taken before pregnancy. These receptors were taken from a female donor with multiple sclerosis, enrolled in a pregnancy study.

The chain has TRBV5-1 and TRBJ2-1; possible D gene TRBD1, 5 bases. The CDR3 runs to 14 residues. Germline V gene lookup returns CDR1 SGHRS and CDR2 YFSETQ. V shed 0 bases and J shed 1 base, with 5 bases lying between them. CDR3: CASSLDRSYNEQFF. The CDR3 DNA follows: TGCGCCAGCAGCTTGGACAGGTCCTACAATGAGCAGTTCTTC.

This chain joins TRBV7-3 and TRBJ2-6; 12 bases match TRBD1. V lost 5 bases and J lost 2; bases outside the gene matches: 10. The CDR3 is 19 residues long. Germline CDR1 and CDR2: SGHTA and FQGTGA. CDR3 sequence reads: CASSHDGDRGLAGANVLTF. CDR3 nucleotide sequence: TGTGCCAGCAGCCACGACGGGGACAGGGGGCTTGCTGGGGCCAACGTCCTGACTTTC.

The gene calls are TRBV28 and TRBJ2-1; TRBD2 might be the D (5 bases). The CDR3 covers 13 residues. Germline CDR1 and CDR2: MDHEN and SYDVKM. Trimming cost V 8 bases and J 8 bases, with 16 bases left between them. The CDR3 nucleotides are TGTGCCAGCGGCGCGGGCGCCACGGATGAGCAGTTCTTC. It is translated as CASGAGATDEQFF.

The V call is TRBV6-5, the J call TRBJ1-6; D unresolved. This CDR3 is 16 amino acids long. V was pared by 0 bases and J by 0 bases, with 6 bases between. Per germline, CDR1 MNHEY and CDR2 SVGAGI. Written as DNA, the CDR3 is TGTGCCAGCAGTTACTCCACCAGCTCCTATAATTCACCCCTCCACTTT. Residues: CASSYSTSSYNSPLHF.

V gene TRBV9 combines with J gene TRBJ2-7; 9 bases agree with TRBD2. J lost 2 bases, V lost 0 bases, and 15 bases had no gene match. CDR1 and CDR2 (germline): SGDLS, YYNGEE. The CDR3 covers 19 residues. As DNA, the CDR3 is TGTGCCAGCAGCGTAGGGGCCGGGACTAGCCCAAACTGGGCCTACGAGCAGTACTTC. It specifies CASSVGAGTSPNWAYEQYF.

This chain links TRBV27 with TRBJ1-1; no clear D. Germline V gene sequence: CDR1 MNHEY, CDR2 SMNVEV (reference sequence). The CDR3 is 14 amino acids. V lost 5 bases and J lost 2, with 12 bases in between. The CDR3 sequence: CASSPEDINTEAFF. The CDR3 DNA follows: TGTGCCAGCAGTCCCGAAGACATCAACACTGAAGCTTTCTTT.

The chain combines TRBV4-2 with TRBJ2-7; a possible D gene is TRBD2 (5 bases). The germline V gene has CDR1 LGHNA and CDR2 YNFKEQ. CDR3 length: 14 residues. V gave up 0 bases and J gave up 6 bases, with 12 bases separating them. Written as DNA, the CDR3 is TGTGCCAGCAGCCAAGATCGAGGGCTCGGCGAGCAGTACTTC. This encodes CASSQDRGLGEQYF.

The chain carries TRBV6-5 and TRBJ1-1; no clear D. V lost 2 bases and J lost 4, with 11 bases in between. The germline V gene has CDR1 MNHEY and CDR2 SVGAGI. The CDR3 sequence is 14 residues long. The CDR3 DNA reads TGTGCCAGCAGTTACGGTGTGGGGAGCACTGAAGCTTTCTTT. It translates to CASSYGVGSTEAFF.

The CDR3, as DNA: TGCGCCAGCAGCGTGAGCGGGACAGATACGCAGTATTTT. Translated, it gives CASSVSGTDTQYF. This rearrangement joins TRBV5-1 to TRBJ2-3, with D possibly matching TRBD2 (6 bases). The CDR3 loop spans 13 amino acids. The V gene's germline CDR1 is SGHRS and CDR2 YFSETQ. V was pared by 4 bases and J by 3 bases, with 9 bases between.

This chain joins TRBV4-1 and TRBJ1-4; D is unclear. The germline V and J ends were trimmed by 4 bases and 3 bases, with 15 bases remaining between them. Per germline, CDR1 MGHRA and CDR2 YSYEKL. This CDR3 comprises 16 residues. CDR3 DNA sequence: TGCGCCAGCAGCCGGGAAGAGGGAGAGCCTAATGAAAAACTGTTTTTT. Protein sequence: CASSREEGEPNEKLFF.

This rearrangement joins TRBV9 to TRBJ2-7; TRBD1 agrees at 9 bases. V lost 0 bases and J lost 4; bases outside the gene matches: 5. Germline-derived CDR1 and CDR2 are SGDLS and YYNGEE. The CDR3 loop spans 15 amino acids. CDR3 nucleotide sequence: TGTGCCAGCAGCGTAGAGGGACAGGGTTCGTACGAGCAGTACTTC. This sequence encodes CASSVEGQGSYEQYF.

In its sample, this clone was seen once. The chain uses TRBV28 and TRBJ2-7; 10 bases line up with TRBD1. The CDR3 has 15 residues. The germline V gene has CDR1 MDHEN and CDR2 SYDVKM. V dropped 7 bases and J dropped 0; count of bases not matched to a gene: 6. The CDR3 DNA sequence: TGTGCCAGCACCGGACAGGGGGTGAGCTCCTACGAGCAGTACTTC. This codes for CASTGQGVSSYEQYF.

The chain carries TRBV7-2 and TRBJ1-5, with TRBD1 matching 8 bases. Germline-derived CDR1 and CDR2 are SGHTA and FQGNSA. Trimming cost V 6 bases and J 2 bases; bases outside gene matches: 9. There are 16 residues in the CDR3. The CDR3 sequence: CASSMTGVGGNQPQHF. DNA for the CDR3: TGTGCCAGCAGTATGACAGGGGTCGGGGGCAATCAGCCCCAGCATTTT.

The chain carries TRBV7-9 and TRBJ2-7; 10 positions match TRBD1. V was pared by 5 bases and J by 2 bases, with 6 bases of the junction left unmatched. CDR3 length equals 15 residues. Per the germline V gene, CDR1 is SEHNR and CDR2 is FQNEAQ (reference sequence). CDR3 residues: CASSPRDRGTYEQYF. CDR3 coding DNA: TGTGCCAGCAGCCCCCGGGACAGGGGCACCTACGAGCAGTACTTC.

The gene calls are TRBV18 and TRBJ1-5; 9 bases agree with TRBD1. Germline CDR1 and CDR2: KGHSH and LQKENI. This CDR3 region has 16 residues. After removal of 5 bases from V and 6 bases from J, the junction contained 11 bases not matched to a gene. The CDR3 reads CASSGGDRGNSQPQHF. As DNA, the CDR3 is TGTGCCAGCTCAGGTGGAGACAGGGGGAACTCTCAGCCCCAGCATTTT.

The V and J genes are TRBV19 and TRBJ2-3; the match to TRBD2 covers 12 bases. Germline assignment: CDR1 LNHDA and CDR2 SQIVND (reference sequence). The CDR3 spans 15 residues. V shed 9 bases, J shed 3 bases, and the junction held 7 bases outside the gene matches. The CDR3 sequence: CASLPSGRGTDTQYF. The CDR3 region has the DNA TGTGCCAGCCTACCTAGCGGGAGGGGGACAGATACGCAGTATTTT.

This sequence joins TRBV18 and TRBJ1-2; D is unclear. Germline assignment: CDR1 KGHSH and CDR2 LQKENI. Trimming pared 2 bases from V and 5 bases from J, leaving 15 bases between. The CDR3 is 15 amino acids. The CDR3: CASSPEGSPRYGYTF. In nucleotides, the CDR3 is TGTGCCAGCTCACCAGAGGGCAGCCCTAGGTATGGCTACACCTTC. The full variable domain, with the rest looked up from reference TRBV18 and TRBJ1-2, is NAGVMQNPRHLVRRRGQEARLRCSPMKGHSHVYWYRQLPEEGLKFMVYLQKENIIDESGMPKERFSAEFPKEGPSILRIQQVVRGDSAAYFCASSPEGSPRYGYTFGSGTRLTVV.

The V gene is TRBV5-1, the J gene TRBJ2-1; 10 bases match TRBD1. The CDR3 length is 15 residues. Germline V lookup: CDR1 SGHRS, CDR2 YFSETQ. J gave up 5 bases and V 0 bases, and 2 bases lay outside the gene matches. The CDR3 sequence is CASSLGQGADNEQFF. The DNA of the CDR3 is TGCGCCAGCAGCTTGGGACAGGGGGCCGACAATGAGCAGTTCTTC.

This clone was counted a single time. V gene TRBV9 combines with J gene TRBJ2-7; D is possibly TRBD1 (7 bases). Germline CDR1 SGDLS, CDR2 YYNGEE. There are 15 residues in the CDR3. Trimming took 0 bases from V and 3 from J, leaving 13 bases between them. CDR3 nucleotides: TGTGCCAGCAGCGTAGCCGCGGGACAGCACTACGAGCAGTACTTC. Amino acid sequence: CASSVAAGQHYEQYF.

The rearrangement joins TRBV5-1 to TRBJ2-7; 8 bases fit TRBD1. The V segment lost 4 bases and the J segment 2 bases; nucleotides outside the gene matches: 8. The V gene's germline CDR1 is SGHRS and CDR2 YFSETQ. The CDR3 has 15 residues. The CDR3 nucleotides are TGCGCCAGCAGCCCCGGGGACAGGCGAGCCTACGAGCAGTACTTC. Residues: CASSPGDRRAYEQYF. The entire variable domain, with the rest obtained from reference TRBV5-1 and TRBJ2-7, is as follows: KAGVTQTPRYLIKTRGQQVTLSCSPISGHRSVSWYQQTPGQGLQFLFEYFSETQRNKGNFPGRFSGRQFSNSRSEMNVSTLELGDSALYLCASSPGDRRAYEQYFGPGTRLTVT.